What follows are 26 T cell receptor beta chains derived from one specimen sequenced in a study of T cell repertoires in cytomegalovirus infection. One entry per CDR3 protein, called by TCRdb with MiXCR from the reads. The sample has around 450,000 distinct CDR3 sequences; about 33% are singletons. What was sequenced was PBMCs. These receptors came from a human donor in good health (CMV status not recorded). Some clones in this sample may be carry-over from other donors' samples.

This chain joins TRBV5-1 and TRBJ1-1; 10 bases fit TRBD1. V was clipped by 0 bases and J by 5 bases; unmatched bases: 7. There are 16 residues in the CDR3. Germline V gene lookup returns CDR1 SGHRS and CDR2 YFSETQ. The CDR3 coding sequence is TGCGCCAGCAGCTTGGGGGACAGGGGTAAAGGGACTGAAGCTTTCTTT. Protein product: CASSLGDRGKGTEAFF.

The rearrangement joins TRBV19 to TRBJ2-1; D is possibly TRBD2 (6 bases). Trimming removed 1 base at V and 10 bases at J, with 14 bases between. Germline V gene data show CDR1 as LNHDA and CDR2 as SQIVND (reference sequence). This CDR3 spans 14 amino acids. The DNA of the CDR3 is TGTGCCAGTAGTATAGTAGCTCATAGCGGAGAGCAGTTCTTC. This gives the protein CASSIVAHSGEQFF.

This clonotype appeared many times. This chain uses TRBV5-1 with TRBJ2-4, with 11 nucleotides matching TRBD1. V shed 3 bases, J shed 0 bases, and the junction held 2 bases outside the gene matches. The CDR3 sequence is 16 residues long. Germline V gene lookup returns CDR1 SGHRS and CDR2 YFSETQ. The CDR3 protein is CASSSGQGVAKNIQYF. CDR3 sequence (DNA): TGCGCCAGCAGCTCGGGACAGGGGGTAGCCAAAAACATTCAGTACTTC.

This clonotype was picked up many times. This chain connects TRBV12-3 or TRBV12-4 to TRBJ2-7, with a weak D call TRBD1 (6 bases). There are 12 residues in the CDR3. Trimming removed 1 base at V and 6 bases at J, with 7 bases between. The CDR3 here is CASSLGGGEQYF. The CDR3 nucleotides are TGTGCCAGCAGTTTAGGAGGGGGCGAGCAGTACTTC.

The chain couples TRBV6-2 or TRBV6-3 to TRBJ1-5; 11 nucleotides match TRBD1. Germline V gene lookup returns CDR1 MNHEY and CDR2 SVGEGT. J gave up 1 base and V 6 bases, and 5 bases lay outside the gene matches. The CDR3 is 16 residues long. CDR3 loop: CASRNGQGASNQPQHF. The CDR3 DNA is TGTGCCAGCAGAAACGGACAGGGGGCAAGCAATCAGCCCCAGCATTTT.

There are a few counts of this clonotype. V and J are TRBV4-2 and TRBJ1-1, with a weak D call TRBD1 (6 bases). Trimming stripped 0 bases from V and 3 bases from J, with 8 bases between. This CDR3 contains 14 residues. Germline loops: CDR1 LGHNA, CDR2 YNFKEQ. CDR3 region: CASSQEGAHTEAFF. CDR3 nucleotides: TGTGCCAGCAGCCAAGAGGGGGCCCACACTGAAGCTTTCTTT.

The gene calls are TRBV20-1 and TRBJ1-1; the match to TRBD1 covers 8 bases. The CDR3 spans 15 residues. V shed 3 bases, J shed 1 base, and the junction held 7 bases outside the gene matches. The germline V gene has CDR1 DFQATT and CDR2 SNEGSKA (reference sequence). This chain's CDR3 is CSASAIGTGNTEAFF. The CDR3 DNA follows: TGCAGTGCTAGCGCAATAGGGACAGGGAACACTGAAGCTTTCTTT.

This clonotype has only a few counts. The V gene is TRBV19, the J gene TRBJ1-6, with D unclear. The CDR3 length is 13 residues. Germline CDR1 LNHDA, CDR2 SQIVND (reference sequence). The CDR3, as DNA: TGTGCAACCGGGGAGGCCGGTAATTCACCCCTCCACTTT. Its protein product is CATGEAGNSPLHF.

The chain uses TRBV4-1 and TRBJ1-5; no clear D. The CDR3 covers 17 residues. V lost 0 bases and J lost 4, with 16 bases in between. CDR1 is MGHRA, CDR2 YSYEKL, per germline. This CDR3 is CASSQDEGGHRNQPQHF. In DNA, the CDR3 is TGCGCCAGCAGCCAAGATGAAGGAGGGCACCGAAATCAGCCCCAGCATTTT.

The V call is TRBV6-5, the J call TRBJ2-7; D gene uncertain. Germline CDR1 reads MNHEY; CDR2 reads SVGAGI. V was pared by 2 bases and J by 2 bases, with 16 bases between. The CDR3 spans 16 residues. The DNA for the CDR3 is TGTGCCAGCAGTTACCGAAATTTCGACACGACCTACGAGCAGTACTTC. Residues: CASSYRNFDTTYEQYF.

This clonotype was detected many times. The V call is TRBV7-2, the J call TRBJ2-5; D not certain. The CDR3 extends over 13 amino acids. V lost 3 bases, J lost 5 bases, and 10 bases lay in between. From germline, CDR1 is SGHTA and CDR2 FQGNSA. CDR3 region: CASSLGQKETQYF. The CDR3, as DNA: TGTGCCAGCAGCTTGGGCCAGAAGGAGACCCAGTACTTC.

This clonotype came up a few times. This chain uses TRBV7-6 with TRBJ2-7; 7 positions agree with TRBD2. With 3 bases clipped from V and 0 bases from J, the junction kept 5 bases outside the gene matches. There are 15 residues in the CDR3. The germline V gene encodes CDR1 SGHVS and CDR2 FNYEAQ. This chain's CDR3 is CASSLTSKSSYEQYF. Here the CDR3 DNA reads TGTGCCAGCAGCTTGACTAGCAAGAGCTCCTACGAGCAGTACTTC.

This clonotype was observed a handful of times. The gene calls are TRBV2 and TRBJ2-5, with D perhaps matching TRBD1 (5 bases). Trimming took off 5 bases at V and 5 bases at J, with 9 bases between the two ends. The germline gives CDR1 SNHLY, CDR2 FYNNEI. The CDR3 loop spans 12 amino acids. The CDR3 bases are TGTGCCAGCAGTACTAACAGGGAGACCCAGTACTTC. Residues: CASSTNRETQYF.

This clonotype was detected only a few times. The chain has TRBV5-1 and TRBJ2-3; no firm D call. Germline lookup yields CDR1 SGHRS and CDR2 YFSETQ. The length of the CDR3 is 13 residues. V shed 0 bases and J shed 7 bases, with 9 bases lying between them. CDR3 bases: TGCGCCAGCAGCTTGGGCCAGTCGAATACGCAGTATTTT. The encoded protein is CASSLGQSNTQYF.

This clonotype was detected many times. This chain uses TRBV7-8 with TRBJ1-1; a possible D gene is TRBD1 (5 bases). Germline CDR1 SGHVS, CDR2 FQNEAQ. V dropped 2 bases and J dropped 0 bases, with 13 bases sitting between them. This CDR3 contains 16 residues. The CDR3 DNA sequence: TGTGCCAGCAGCTTAATGGGGGGGGGATTGAACACTGAAGCTTTCTTT. This sequence encodes CASSLMGGGLNTEAFF.

This chain uses TRBV20-1 with TRBJ2-1; D may correspond to TRBD1 or TRBD2 (6 bases each). Trimming pared 0 bases from V and 5 bases from J, leaving 17 bases between. The CDR3 has 16 residues. Germline CDR1 DFQATT, CDR2 SNEGSKA (reference sequence). This CDR3 reads CSARDMTGAPHNEQFF. As DNA, the CDR3 is TGCAGTGCTAGAGATATGACGGGGGCCCCACACAATGAGCAGTTCTTC.

About this clonotype itself: One base away lies a much larger clone, so this may be a sequencing read error. This chain connects TRBV7-6 to TRBJ2-6; 7 bases agree with TRBD1. CDR3 length: 18 residues. Germline CDR1 reads SGHVS; CDR2 reads FNYEAQ. The CDR3 sequence is CSSSPTSTGSSGANVLTF. For the CDR3, the DNA is TGTTCCAGCAGCCCGACTTCGACAGGGAGCTCTGGGGCCAACGTCCTGACTTTC.

The V and J genes are TRBV6-8 and TRBJ2-2; 9 bases line up with TRBD2. Per the germline V gene, CDR1 is MNHGY and CDR2 is SAAAGT. V was pared by 6 bases and J by 5 bases, with 10 bases of the junction left unmatched. This CDR3 region has 16 residues. The CDR3 region is CASRSRGGALTGELFF. The CDR3 DNA reads as TGTGCCAGCAGGTCTCGCGGGGGGGCCTTGACCGGGGAGCTGTTTTTT.

This clonotype was seen once. The chain uses TRBV5-1 and TRBJ1-1, with a possible D match to TRBD1 (5 bases). This CDR3 has 14 residues. Deletions cut 3 bases from V and 2 bases from J, with 11 bases between. Germline V gene sequence: CDR1 SGHRS, CDR2 YFSETQ. CDR3 protein: CASSWGGGNTEAFF. In DNA form, the CDR3 reads TGCGCCAGCAGCTGGGGGGGGGGTAACACTGAAGCTTTCTTT.

The sample holds a few counts of this clonotype. V is TRBV6-6 and J is TRBJ1-1, with 7 bases lining up with TRBD1. Germline values: CDR1 MNHNY, CDR2 SVGAGI (reference sequence). This CDR3 spans 14 amino acids. Trimming at V came to 6 bases and at J to 1 base, leaving 5 bases not matched to a gene. In DNA form, the CDR3 reads TGTGCCAGCAGCGCGACAGGGCCGAACACTGAAGCTTTCTTT. Residues: CASSATGPNTEAFF.

V and J are TRBV6-6 and TRBJ1-1; D call uncertain. V was clipped by 0 bases and J by 4 bases, with 9 bases between them. CDR1 is MNHNY, CDR2 SVGAGI, per germline (reference sequence). This CDR3 comprises 14 residues. CDR3 sequence reads: CASSYSQATTEAFF. CDR3 DNA: TGTGCCAGCAGTTACTCGCAGGCCACCACTGAAGCTTTCTTT.

This clonotype has at least ten counts. This rearrangement joins TRBV11-2 to TRBJ2-2; tentatively, D is TRBD1 or TRBD2 (5 bases each). CDR1 and CDR2 (germline): SGHAT, FQNNGV. V lost 5 bases to trimming and J lost 4 bases, with 14 bases between them. The length of the CDR3 is 15 residues. The CDR3 loop reads CASSTGTARTGELFF. CDR3 DNA: TGTGCCAGCAGCACGGGGACGGCCCGCACCGGGGAGCTGTTTTTT.

Comments on this clonotype: A junction end diverges from the germline sequence, so it may reflect a read error. This chain links TRBV2 with TRBJ1-6; D unclear. This CDR3 spans 13 amino acids. Germline V gives CDR1 SNHLY, CDR2 FYNNEI. CDR3: CASSEYPNSALHF. CDR3 sequence (DNA): TGTGCCAGCTCTGAGTATCCCAATTCAGCCCTCCACTTT.

This rearrangement joins TRBV2 to TRBJ1-1; tentative D call: TRBD1 (6 bases). This CDR3 is built from 11 residues. V lost 10 bases, J lost 1 base, and 7 bases lay in between. The germline gives CDR1 SNHLY, CDR2 FYNNEI. CDR3 loop: CAIGGNTEAFF. The DNA for the CDR3 is TGTGCCATAGGGGGGAACACTGAAGCTTTCTTT.

This clonotype appeared many times. The chain has TRBV7-2 and TRBJ2-1; TRBD1 matches at 7 bases. The CDR3 spans 12 residues. Trimming took 5 bases from V and 15 from J; bases not matched to a gene: 10. Per germline, CDR1 SGHTA and CDR2 FQGNSA. CDR3 sequence: CASSLTGQDRFF. The CDR3, as DNA: TGTGCCAGCAGCCTCACCGGACAGGACCGGTTCTTC.

The chain combines TRBV11-2 with TRBJ2-7; D is ambiguous. The CDR3 totals 14 residues. V was trimmed by 0 bases and J by 2 bases, leaving 8 bases between them. Per germline, CDR1 SGHAT and CDR2 FQNNGV. The CDR3 DNA reads as TGTGCCAGCAGCTTAGATAAGGGTACCTACGAGCAGTACTTC. Its translation: CASSLDKGTYEQYF. The full variable domain, rest sourced from reference TRBV11-2 and TRBJ2-7, is EAGVAQSPRYKIIEKRQSVAFWCNPISGHATLYWYQQILGQGPKLLIQFQNNGVVDDSQLPKDRFSAERLKGVDSTLKIQPAKLEDSAVYLCASSLDKGTYEQYFGPGTRLTVT.